Listed below are T cell receptor beta chains from one sample, sequenced in a study of cytomegalovirus exposure and HLA in healthy donors. Sequencing used immunoSEQ multiplex PCR; TCRdb keeps in-frame clones, though not all of them. The data hold about 170,000 clones, with over 80% observed a single time. The sample was PBMCs. The source of these receptors is a boy aged 2 to 10 in good health and CMV-seronegative. Both conserved end residues are part of each CDR3. Each record gives: V gene, J gene, CDR3 length, clone size, D gene, CDR3 DNA, CDR3 protein. A D gene is named only where the DNA matches it firmly. Clone size, where shown, is once, few, many, or a class for clones that have expanded.

V gene: TRBV5-1; J gene: TRBJ1-1; CDR3 length: 15; clone size: few; D gene: .; CDR3 DNA: TGCGCCAGCAGCTTGGGGGCCAGGGAGGGCACTGAAGCTTTCTTT; CDR3 protein: CASSLGAREGTEAFF
V gene: TRBV4-3; J gene: TRBJ2-1; CDR3 length: 16; clone size: .; D gene: .; CDR3 DNA: TGCGCCAGCAGCCAAGGTGGAACAGCTATATACAATGAGCAGTTCTTC; CDR3 protein: CASSQGGTAIYNEQFF
V gene: TRBV2; J gene: TRBJ1-2; CDR3 length: 12; clone size: .; D gene: .; CDR3 DNA: TGTGCCAGCAGTGGCAGGCTCTATGGCTACACCTTC; CDR3 protein: CASSGRLYGYTF
V gene: TRBV6-4; J gene: TRBJ2-7; CDR3 length: 13; clone size: .; D gene: TRBD2; CDR3 DNA: TGTGCCAGCAGCGGGACTAGCGCTTACGAGCAGTACTTC; CDR3 protein: CASSGTSAYEQYF
V gene: TRBV5-4; J gene: TRBJ2-1; CDR3 length: 14; clone size: once; D gene: TRBD2; CDR3 DNA: TGTGCCAGCTTGGTAGGGGGACTAGGGAGTGAGCAGTTCTTC; CDR3 protein: CASLVGGLGSEQFF
V gene: TRBV5-8; J gene: TRBJ2-7; CDR3 length: 11; clone size: once; D gene: .; CDR3 DNA: TGTGCCACCGGTCGTATAAACGAGCAGTACTTC; CDR3 protein: CATGRINEQYF
V gene: TRBV14; J gene: TRBJ1-1; CDR3 length: 16; clone size: .; D gene: .; CDR3 DNA: TGTGCCAGCAGCCAAGATTACGCAGGAGGGGACACTGAAGCTTTCTTT; CDR3 protein: CASSQDYAGGDTEAFF
V gene: TRBV13; J gene: TRBJ2-5; CDR3 length: 18; clone size: .; D gene: TRBD1; CDR3 DNA: TGTGCCAGCAGCTTAGGGACAGGGGGCATTAGAGTCGAAGAGACCCAGTACTTC; CDR3 protein: CASSLGTGGIRVEETQYF
V gene: TRBV28; J gene: TRBJ1-2; CDR3 length: 15; clone size: .; D gene: TRBD1; CDR3 DNA: TGTGCCAGCAGTGCTCACAGGGGGGCTAACTATGGCTACACCTTC; CDR3 protein: CASSAHRGANYGYTF
V gene: TRBV6-5; J gene: TRBJ1-5; CDR3 length: 15; clone size: .; D gene: .; CDR3 DNA: TGTGCCAGCAGTTACAGGCCAGGGAACGGTGAGCCCCAGCATTTT; CDR3 protein: CASSYRPGNGEPQHF
V gene: TRBV29-1; J gene: TRBJ2-1; CDR3 length: 14; clone size: .; D gene: .; CDR3 DNA: TGCAGCGTTGAACAGGGGACCGTCTACAATGAGCAGTTCTTC; CDR3 protein: CSVEQGTVYNEQFF
V gene: TRBV2; J gene: TRBJ2-1; CDR3 length: 13; clone size: .; D gene: .; CDR3 DNA: TGTGCCAGCAGTCCCCCCGCTAACAATGAGCAGTTCTTC; CDR3 protein: CASSPPANNEQFF
V gene: TRBV29-1; J gene: TRBJ1-2; CDR3 length: 12; clone size: .; D gene: .; CDR3 DNA: TGCAGCGTTGAATCCCCGCTTAGCGGCTACACCTTC; CDR3 protein: CSVESPLSGYTF
V gene: TRBV5-4; J gene: TRBJ1-2; CDR3 length: 12; clone size: .; D gene: .; CDR3 DNA: TGTGCCAGCAGCTTGGATAGGGGGGGCTACACCTTC; CDR3 protein: CASSLDRGGYTF
V gene: TRBV4-1; J gene: TRBJ2-5; CDR3 length: 17; clone size: .; D gene: .; CDR3 DNA: TGCGCCAGCAGCCAAGGCGAAGAGCGGTCCGTCCAAGAGACCCAGTACTTC; CDR3 protein: CASSQGEERSVQETQYF
V gene: TRBV21-1; J gene: TRBJ1-1; CDR3 length: 11; clone size: .; D gene: .; CDR3 DNA: TGTGCCAGCAGCAAAAGCCCTGGAGCTTTCTTT; CDR3 protein: CASSKSPGAFF
V gene: TRBV5-1; J gene: TRBJ2-3; CDR3 length: 13; clone size: .; D gene: .; CDR3 DNA: TGCGCCAGCAGCGGGACTGGCACAGATACGCAGTATTTT; CDR3 protein: CASSGTGTDTQYF
V gene: TRBV7-3; J gene: TRBJ2-1; CDR3 length: 13; clone size: .; D gene: .; CDR3 DNA: TGTGCCAGCAGCTTAAGAGCGGATTATGAGCAGTTCTTC; CDR3 protein: CASSLRADYEQFF
V gene: TRBV19; J gene: TRBJ1-5; CDR3 length: 16; clone size: .; D gene: TRBD1; CDR3 DNA: TGTGCCAGTAGTACCCTATCTGACAGGGGCGGTCAGCCCCAGCATTTT; CDR3 protein: CASSTLSDRGGQPQHF
V gene: TRBV4-1; J gene: TRBJ2-1; CDR3 length: 16; clone size: .; D gene: TRBD2; CDR3 DNA: TGCGCCAGCAGCGCCTCGCTAGCGGCAAGCAGGAATGAGCAGTTCTTC; CDR3 protein: CASSASLAASRNEQFF
V gene: TRBV19; J gene: TRBJ2-5; CDR3 length: 15; clone size: .; D gene: TRBD2; CDR3 DNA: TGTGCCAGTAGTATAGGGACTAGCGGCCAAGAGACCCAGTACTTC; CDR3 protein: CASSIGTSGQETQYF
V gene: TRBV7-2; J gene: TRBJ2-1; CDR3 length: 15; clone size: .; D gene: .; CDR3 DNA: TGTGCCAGCAGCTTAGGCCCAGGGAACTACAATGAGCAGTTCTTC; CDR3 protein: CASSLGPGNYNEQFF
V gene: TRBV7-9; J gene: TRBJ1-2; CDR3 length: 14; clone size: .; D gene: .; CDR3 DNA: TGTGCCAGCAGCTTAGTTTCAGGCAAAGATGGCTACACCTTC; CDR3 protein: CASSLVSGKDGYTF
V gene: TRBV15; J gene: TRBJ1-5; CDR3 length: 15; clone size: .; D gene: TRBD1; CDR3 DNA: TGTGCCACCAGCAGAGCGGGACAGAAATATCAGCCCCAGCATTTT; CDR3 protein: CATSRAGQKYQPQHF
V gene: TRBV9; J gene: TRBJ2-2; CDR3 length: 13; clone size: .; D gene: .; CDR3 DNA: TGTGCCAGCAGCGTAGTCGGCACCGGGGAGCTGTTTTTT; CDR3 protein: CASSVVGTGELFF
V gene: TRBV7-2; J gene: TRBJ1-3; CDR3 length: 14; clone size: .; D gene: .; CDR3 DNA: TGTGCCAGCAGCCCCAAGACACGAGGAAACACCATATATTTT; CDR3 protein: CASSPKTRGNTIYF
V gene: TRBV5-1; J gene: TRBJ1-1; CDR3 length: 14; clone size: .; D gene: .; CDR3 DNA: TGCGCCAGCAGTTTGGACAGTGTGCTCACTGAAGCTTTCTTT; CDR3 protein: CASSLDSVLTEAFF
V gene: TRBV5-1; J gene: TRBJ2-3; CDR3 length: 14; clone size: .; D gene: .; CDR3 DNA: TGCGCCAGCAGCTTTGGGCACGACACAGATACGCAGTATTTT; CDR3 protein: CASSFGHDTDTQYF
V gene: TRBV7-2; J gene: TRBJ1-5; CDR3 length: 15; clone size: once; D gene: .; CDR3 DNA: TGTGCCAGCAGCTCACGGGGGGCCTCTGATCAGCCCCAGCATTTT; CDR3 protein: CASSSRGASDQPQHF
V gene: TRBV18; J gene: TRBJ2-1; CDR3 length: 16; clone size: once; D gene: TRBD2; CDR3 DNA: TGTGCCAGCTCACCTAGGCTAGCGGGGGCCTACAATGAGCAGTTCTTC; CDR3 protein: CASSPRLAGAYNEQFF
V gene: TRBV7-2; J gene: TRBJ2-1; CDR3 length: 15; clone size: .; D gene: TRBD2; CDR3 DNA: TGTGCCAGCAGCTGGAATAGCGGGGGGTACAATGAGCAGTTCTTC; CDR3 protein: CASSWNSGGYNEQFF
V gene: TRBV7-8; J gene: TRBJ2-1; CDR3 length: 17; clone size: .; D gene: TRBD2; CDR3 DNA: TGTGCCAGCAGCTTGAGGCGGGAGGGGATTCGTGGCAATGAGCAGTTCTTC; CDR3 protein: CASSLRREGIRGNEQFF
V gene: TRBV19; J gene: TRBJ1-1; CDR3 length: 13; clone size: .; D gene: .; CDR3 DNA: TGTGCCACCATCGACAGGTCGAACACTGAAGCTTTCTTT; CDR3 protein: CATIDRSNTEAFF
V gene: TRBV27; J gene: TRBJ2-3; CDR3 length: 17; clone size: .; D gene: TRBD2; CDR3 DNA: TGTGCCAGCAGCCCTAACTCCCGGCGGGGGGCTCGGAATACGCAGTATTTT; CDR3 protein: CASSPNSRRGARNTQYF
V gene: TRBV27; J gene: TRBJ1-1; CDR3 length: 13; clone size: .; D gene: TRBD1; CDR3 DNA: TGTGCCAGCAGTCCAGGGGGGTACACTGAAGCTTTCTTT; CDR3 protein: CASSPGGYTEAFF
V gene: TRBV4-1; J gene: TRBJ2-2; CDR3 length: 16; clone size: .; D gene: .; CDR3 DNA: TGCGCCAGCAGCCAAATCGGACAGCTTACCACCGGGGAGCTGTTTTTT; CDR3 protein: CASSQIGQLTTGELFF
V gene: TRBV6-5; J gene: TRBJ1-1; CDR3 length: 14; clone size: .; D gene: .; CDR3 DNA: TGTGCCAGCAGTTACCTCACAGGGATCACTGAAGCTTTCTTT; CDR3 protein: CASSYLTGITEAFF